A single sample is the source of the 22 T cell receptor beta chains below, sequenced in a study of CD8+ T cells in alopecia areata. The treatment was: oral pan-JAK inhibitor, 5-10 mg twice daily. Sequencing used cDNA as its template, made by extracting RNA and reverse transcribing it. Profiling relied on immunoSEQ multiplex PCR, and the TCRdb table lists in-frame clones only, not all of them. This sample yields roughly 190,000 clones, of which 45% to 65% are seen a single time; less than 3.5% belongs to the top ten. The specimen comprised CD4+ T cells sorted from blood, sampled at week 4, from a patient treated with tofacitinib. These receptors were taken from a human donor with alopecia areata.

The rearrangement uses TRBV6-1 and TRBJ2-4; D is ambiguous. Germline CDR1 and CDR2: MNHNS and SASEGT. Trimming stripped 5 bases from V and 2 bases from J, with 4 bases between. The CDR3 is 12 amino acids. CDR3 in amino acids: CASSLTKNIQYF. CDR3 sequence (DNA): TGTGCCAGCAGTTTGACCAAAAACATTCAGTACTTC.

A single count supports this clone. The rearrangement joins TRBV15 to TRBJ1-4; D not certain. The CDR3 sequence is 15 residues long. CDR1 and CDR2 (germline): LNHNV, YYDKDF (reference sequence). V shed 1 base and J shed 3 bases, with 9 bases lying between them. The CDR3 region is CATSRALRSNEKLFF. The DNA for the CDR3 is TGTGCCACCAGCAGAGCCCTCAGATCTAATGAAAAACTGTTTTTT. Drawing the rest from reference TRBV15 and TRBJ1-4, the complete variable domain is DAMVIQNPRYQVTQFGKPVTLSCSQTLNHNVMYWYQQKSSQAPKLLFHYYDKDFNNEADTPDNFQSRRPNTSFCFLDIRSPGLGDTAMYLCATSRALRSNEKLFFGSGTQLSVL.

This clone is a singleton in its sample. The chain employs TRBV30 and TRBJ2-2; D uncertain. V lost 1 base to trimming and J lost 7 bases, with 13 bases between them. Germline CDR1 reads GTSNPN; CDR2 reads SVGIG (reference sequence). The CDR3 is made up of 14 amino acids. The CDR3 is CAWSASFEIGELFF. DNA of the CDR3: TGTGCCTGGAGTGCTTCCTTCGAAATCGGGGAGCTGTTTTTT.

This clone has just one count. The chain combines TRBV29-1 with TRBJ2-1, with 11 bases lining up with TRBD1. Per the germline V gene, CDR1 is SQVTM and CDR2 is ANQGSEA. This CDR3 has 18 residues. J lost 6 bases, V lost 0 bases, and 13 bases had no gene match. The CDR3 loop is CSVEESYVSGTGGNEQFF. For the CDR3, the DNA is TGCAGCGTTGAAGAAAGTTACGTGTCTGGGACAGGGGGCAATGAGCAGTTCTTC.

The V gene is TRBV4-1, the J gene TRBJ2-2; D unresolved. The CDR3 has 16 residues. Trimming removed 4 bases at V and 0 bases at J, with 12 bases between. Per the germline V gene, CDR1 is MGHRA and CDR2 is YSYEKL. CDR3 loop: CASSRIFPSNTGELFF. CDR3 in DNA: TGCGCCAGCAGCCGTATCTTCCCCTCGAACACCGGGGAGCTGTTTTTT.

The rearrangement joins TRBV6-5 to TRBJ1-2, with unresolved D. Trimming left V 6 bases short and J 2 bases short, with 7 bases between. CDR1 is MNHEY and CDR2 is SVGAGI in the germline V gene. There are 12 residues in the CDR3. This CDR3 reads CASSLRNYGYTF. Here the CDR3 DNA reads TGTGCCAGCAGCCTGAGAAACTATGGCTACACCTTC.

The rearrangement joins TRBV15 to TRBJ2-5; TRBD1 is a possible D gene (6 bases). Trimming took off 2 bases at V and 2 bases at J, with 9 bases between the two ends. Germline lookup yields CDR1 LNHNV and CDR2 YYDKDF (reference sequence). The CDR3 spans 14 residues. The DNA of the CDR3 is TGTGCCACCAGCAGACCCACAGGGCAAGAGACCCAGTACTTC. Translated: CATSRPTGQETQYF.

J is TRBJ1-5 and V is TRBV5-6; 8 bases align to TRBD1. This CDR3 contains 15 residues. CDR1 is SGHDT and CDR2 is YYEEEE in the germline V gene. The J segment lost 3 bases and the V segment lost 4 bases, leaving 6 bases of the junction unmatched. The CDR3 DNA reads TGTGCCAGCAGCCGCAGGGGACAGGTCAATCAGCCCCAGCATTTT. This sequence encodes CASSRRGQVNQPQHF.

The chain has TRBV2 and TRBJ2-7; D may be TRBD1 (6 bases). Between the trimmed V and J ends, which lost 6 bases and 0 bases, there was a span of 12 bases. Germline lookup yields CDR1 SNHLY and CDR2 FYNNEI. This CDR3 spans 14 amino acids. CDR3 sequence (DNA): TGTGCCAGCAGCGGCGACAGGTACTCCTACGAGCAGTACTTC. Amino acids: CASSGDRYSYEQYF. The complete variable domain, with remaining parts taken from reference TRBV2 and TRBJ2-7, reads EPEVTQTPSHQVTQMGQEVILRCVPISNHLYFYWYRQILGQKVEFLVSFYNNEISEKSEIFDDQFSVERPDGSNFTLKIRSTKLEDSAMYFCASSGDRYSYEQYFGPGTRLTVT.

The J gene is TRBJ2-1, the V gene TRBV14; TRBD2 matches at 15 bases. Trimming cost V 3 bases and J 11 bases; bases outside gene matches: 5. The CDR3 spans 15 residues. Germline values: CDR1 SGHDN, CDR2 FVKESK. CDR3 in amino acids: CASSQAGTSGGKQFF. The CDR3 DNA sequence: TGTGCCAGCAGCCAGGCCGGGACTAGCGGGGGGAAGCAGTTCTTC.

The V call is TRBV6-1, the J call TRBJ1-6; tentatively, D is TRBD1 (5 bases). The CDR3 runs 17 residues. Germline V gene data show CDR1 as MNHNS and CDR2 as SASEGT. V was pared by 2 bases and J by 2 bases, with 13 bases between. The chain's CDR3 is CASSERGPRAYNSPLHF. CDR3 in DNA: TGTGCCAGCAGTGAAAGGGGTCCGCGGGCCTATAATTCACCCCTCCACTTT.

Comments on this clone: This same CDR3 is encoded by further DNA sequences in the sample. The chain has TRBV30 and TRBJ2-3; D gene unclear. CDR3 length: 12 residues. V shed 0 bases and J shed 6 bases, with 7 bases lying between them. The germline V gene encodes CDR1 GTSNPN and CDR2 SVGIG (reference sequence). For the CDR3, the DNA is TGTGCCTGGAGTGTACGCGCGGATACGCAGTATTTT. Its protein product is CAWSVRADTQYF.

This clone has a handful of counts. This chain links TRBV7-2 with TRBJ1-1; maybe TRBD1 (5 bases). This CDR3 is built from 14 residues. The V end lost 1 base, the J end lost 1 base, and 7 bases lay between the germline ends. Looked up from germline, CDR1 is SGHTA and CDR2 is FQGNSA. DNA for the CDR3: TGTGCCAGCAGCTTAGGGACATCGAACACTGAAGCTTTCTTT. Protein: CASSLGTSNTEAFF.

The chain is built from TRBV6-5 and TRBJ2-5; no reliable D call. Trimming took 10 bases from V and 8 from J, leaving 26 bases between them. This CDR3 is 15 amino acids long. Germline V gene data show CDR1 as MNHEY and CDR2 as SVGAGI. The CDR3 DNA sequence: TGTGCCACCACCCTTCGAGACCGAGCAAGCCAAACCCAGTACTTC. This encodes CATTLRDRASQTQYF.

The chain uses TRBV27 and TRBJ2-5, with D uncertain. V lost 1 base, J lost 2 bases, and 5 bases lay in between. Looked up from germline, CDR1 is MNHEY and CDR2 is SMNVEV (reference sequence). The CDR3 has 13 amino acids. CDR3 sequence reads: CASSLYSQETQYF. CDR3 bases: TGTGCCAGCAGTTTATACAGTCAAGAGACCCAGTACTTC.

The chain recombines TRBV30 with TRBJ2-7, with a weak D call TRBD2 (5 bases). The germline gives CDR1 GTSNPN, CDR2 SVGIG (reference sequence). V lost 5 bases, J lost 4 bases, and 15 bases lay in between. The CDR3 runs to 13 residues. The CDR3 sequence: CAWERRGLYEQYF. The CDR3 DNA is TGTGCCTGGGAAAGAAGAGGGTTATACGAGCAGTACTTC.

The chain recombines TRBV29-1 with TRBJ1-6; D is possibly TRBD1 (5 bases). The germline gives CDR1 SQVTM, CDR2 ANQGSEA. This CDR3 is built from 14 residues. V lost 0 bases and J 9 bases, leaving 12 bases between the germline ends. For the CDR3, the DNA is TGCAGCGTTGAAGAGACGGGACCGGGTTCACCCCTCCACTTT. It encodes CSVEETGPGSPLHF.

The chain links TRBV18 to TRBJ2-5; 9 bases map to TRBD2. The trim removed 6 bases at V and 2 bases at J, leaving 10 bases unmatched. This CDR3 is built from 16 residues. The germline V gene encodes CDR1 KGHSH and CDR2 LQKENI. CDR3 nucleotides: TGTGCCAGCTCTCCCCGGATAGCGGGGGAACAAGAGACCCAGTACTTC. It encodes CASSPRIAGEQETQYF.

The chain uses TRBV2 and TRBJ1-5; D perhaps matches TRBD1 (5 bases). The length of the CDR3 is 13 residues. Germline loops: CDR1 SNHLY, CDR2 FYNNEI. V lost 5 bases, J lost 5 bases, and 10 bases lay in between. CDR3 loop: CASSRTGDQPQHF. The DNA for the CDR3 is TGTGCCAGCAGTAGAACGGGGGATCAGCCCCAGCATTTT. Together with reference TRBV2 and TRBJ1-5, the CDR3 gives the full variable domain: EPEVTQTPSHQVTQMGQEVILRCVPISNHLYFYWYRQILGQKVEFLVSFYNNEISEKSEIFDDQFSVERPDGSNFTLKIRSTKLEDSAMYFCASSRTGDQPQHFGDGTRLSIL.

The V gene is TRBV2, the J gene TRBJ1-3; TRBD1 is a possible D gene (5 bases). This CDR3 region has 17 residues. The germline gives CDR1 SNHLY, CDR2 FYNNEI. V lost 0 bases and J 0 bases, leaving 12 bases between the germline ends. The CDR3 spells CASSEAPGITSGNTIYF. The CDR3 DNA follows: TGTGCCAGCAGTGAAGCGCCAGGGATCACCTCTGGAAACACCATATATTTT.

This clone was picked up a small number of times. Other DNA sequences from this sample encode an identical CDR3 as well. The chain has TRBV30 and TRBJ1-5; TRBD1 might be the D (6 bases). CDR3 length: 13 residues. Between the trimmed V and J ends, which lost 3 bases and 4 bases, there was a span of 10 bases. Germline loops: CDR1 GTSNPN, CDR2 SVGIG (reference sequence). CDR3 loop: CAWSVRGNQPQHF. The CDR3, as DNA: TGTGCCTGGAGCGTCAGGGGTAATCAGCCCCAGCATTTT.

The genes are TRBV4-1 and TRBJ2-3; D may be TRBD1 (6 bases). The CDR3 totals 14 residues. With 1 base removed from V and 8 bases from J, the gap between germline ends came to 13 bases. CDR1 MGHRA and CDR2 YSYEKL come from the germline V gene. CDR3 sequence: CASSQGGTTGTQYF. The CDR3, as DNA: TGCGCCAGCAGCCAAGGGGGGACAACCGGTACGCAGTATTTT.